The T cell receptor beta chain under discussion was sequenced for a study of T cells in Graves' hyperthyroidism and ophthalmopathy. Amplified TCR beta CDR3 regions derived from RNA transcripts. The TCR CDR3 was amplified in a first-round RT-PCR using the HTBI primer set. From the multiplex PCR reads, TCRdb called clonotypes with MiXCR, one entry per CDR3 protein. The sample lists a few hundred thousand distinct CDR3 sequences; 13% to 15% were seen once. This clonotype was found a few times. The sample comprised blood. The clonotype comes from a woman aged 55-70 years with Graves' ophthalmopathy.

The DNA for the CDR3 is TGTGCCAGCAGCGTTCTAGCGGGAAGAACGAACACCGGGGAGCTGTTTTTT. Translating it yields CASSVLAGRTNTGELFF. The rearrangement links TRBV9 to TRBJ2-2; TRBD2 matches at 9 bases. The J segment lost 0 bases and the V segment lost 2 bases, leaving 5 bases of the junction unmatched. This CDR3 spans 17 amino acids. Germline V gene data show CDR1 as SGDLS and CDR2 as YYNGEE.